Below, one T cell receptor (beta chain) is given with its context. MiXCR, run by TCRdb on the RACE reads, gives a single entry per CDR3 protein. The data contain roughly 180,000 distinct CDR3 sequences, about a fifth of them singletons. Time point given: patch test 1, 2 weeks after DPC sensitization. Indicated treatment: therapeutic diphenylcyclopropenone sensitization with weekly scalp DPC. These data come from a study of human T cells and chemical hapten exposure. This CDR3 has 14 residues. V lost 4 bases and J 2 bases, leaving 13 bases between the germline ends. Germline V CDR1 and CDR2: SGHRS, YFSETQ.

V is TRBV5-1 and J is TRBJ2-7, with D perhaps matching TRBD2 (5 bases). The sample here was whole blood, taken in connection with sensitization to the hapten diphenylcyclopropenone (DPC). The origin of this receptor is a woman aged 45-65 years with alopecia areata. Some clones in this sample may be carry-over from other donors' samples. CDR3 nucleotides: TGCGCCAGCAGCCCCTCGACGGGAACCTACGAGCAGTACTTC. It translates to CASSPSTGTYEQYF.